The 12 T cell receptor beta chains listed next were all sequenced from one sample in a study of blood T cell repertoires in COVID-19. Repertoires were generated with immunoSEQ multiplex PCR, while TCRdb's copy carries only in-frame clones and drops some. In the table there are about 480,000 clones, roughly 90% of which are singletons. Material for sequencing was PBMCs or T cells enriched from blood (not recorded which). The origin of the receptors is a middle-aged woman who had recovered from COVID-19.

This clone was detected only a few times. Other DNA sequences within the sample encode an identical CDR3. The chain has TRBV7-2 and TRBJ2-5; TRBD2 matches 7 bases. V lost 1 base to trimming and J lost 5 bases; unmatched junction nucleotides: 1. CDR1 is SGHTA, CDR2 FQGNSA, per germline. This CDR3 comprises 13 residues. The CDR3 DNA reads TGTGCCAGCAGCTTAGTGGGGGGGGAGACCCAGTACTTC. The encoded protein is CASSLVGGETQYF.

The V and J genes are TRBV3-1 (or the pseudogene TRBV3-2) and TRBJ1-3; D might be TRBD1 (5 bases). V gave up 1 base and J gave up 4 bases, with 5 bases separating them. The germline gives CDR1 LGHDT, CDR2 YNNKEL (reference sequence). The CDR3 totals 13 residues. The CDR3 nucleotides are TGTGCCAGCAGCCAAGGACAGGGAAACACCATATATTTT. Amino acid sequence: CASSQGQGNTIYF.

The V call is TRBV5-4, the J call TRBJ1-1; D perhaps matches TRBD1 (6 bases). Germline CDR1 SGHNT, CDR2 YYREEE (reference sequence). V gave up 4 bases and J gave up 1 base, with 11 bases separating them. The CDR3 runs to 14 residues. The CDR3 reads CASSTPTGNTEAFF. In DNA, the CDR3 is TGTGCCAGCAGCACCCCGACAGGGAACACTGAAGCTTTCTTT.

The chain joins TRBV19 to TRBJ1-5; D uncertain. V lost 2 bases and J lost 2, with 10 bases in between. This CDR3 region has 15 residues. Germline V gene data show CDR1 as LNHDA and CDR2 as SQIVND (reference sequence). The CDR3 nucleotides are TGTGCCAGTAGTATAATCCGAGTTGGCAATCAGCCCCAGCATTTT. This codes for CASSIIRVGNQPQHF.

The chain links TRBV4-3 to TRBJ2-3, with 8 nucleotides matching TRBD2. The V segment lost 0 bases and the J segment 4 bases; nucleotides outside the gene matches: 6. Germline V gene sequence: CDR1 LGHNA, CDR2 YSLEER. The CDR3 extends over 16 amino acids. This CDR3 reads CASSQEGAGGADTQYF. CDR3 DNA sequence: TGCGCCAGCAGCCAAGAAGGGGCGGGAGGAGCAGATACGCAGTATTTT.

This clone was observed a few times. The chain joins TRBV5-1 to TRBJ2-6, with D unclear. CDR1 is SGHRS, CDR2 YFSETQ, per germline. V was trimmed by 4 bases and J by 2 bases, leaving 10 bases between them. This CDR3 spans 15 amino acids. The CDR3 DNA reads TGCGCCAGCAGCACACGTGTCGCTGGGGCCAACGTCCTGACTTTC. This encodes CASSTRVAGANVLTF.

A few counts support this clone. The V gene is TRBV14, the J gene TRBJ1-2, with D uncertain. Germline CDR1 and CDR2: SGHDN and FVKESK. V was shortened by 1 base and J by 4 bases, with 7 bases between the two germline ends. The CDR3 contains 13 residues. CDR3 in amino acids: CASSQGTSYGYTF. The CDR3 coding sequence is TGTGCCAGCAGCCAAGGCACGAGCTATGGCTACACCTTC.

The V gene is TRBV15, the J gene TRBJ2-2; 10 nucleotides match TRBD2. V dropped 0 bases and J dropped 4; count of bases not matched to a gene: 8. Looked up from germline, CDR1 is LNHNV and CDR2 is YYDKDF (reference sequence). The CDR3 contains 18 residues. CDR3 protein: CATSRDTLLAGITGELFF. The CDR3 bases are TGTGCCACCAGCAGAGATACGTTACTAGCGGGAATCACCGGGGAGCTGTTTTTT.

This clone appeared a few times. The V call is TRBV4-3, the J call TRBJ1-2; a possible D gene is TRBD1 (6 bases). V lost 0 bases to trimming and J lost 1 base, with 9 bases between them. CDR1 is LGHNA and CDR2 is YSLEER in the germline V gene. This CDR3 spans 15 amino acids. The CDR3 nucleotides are TGCGCCAGCAGCCAAGATCACAGGGATAACTATGGCTACACCTTC. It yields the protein CASSQDHRDNYGYTF.

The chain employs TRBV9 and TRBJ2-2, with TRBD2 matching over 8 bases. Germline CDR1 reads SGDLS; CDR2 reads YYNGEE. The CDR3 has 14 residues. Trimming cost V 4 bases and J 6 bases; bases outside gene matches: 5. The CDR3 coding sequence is TGTGCCAGCAGCACACGGACTAGCCCCGGGGAGCTGTTTTTT. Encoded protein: CASSTRTSPGELFF. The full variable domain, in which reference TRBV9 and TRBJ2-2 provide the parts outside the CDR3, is DSGVTQTPKHLITATGQRVTLRCSPRSGDLSVYWYQQSLDQGLQFLIQYYNGEERAKGNILERFSAQQFPDLHSELNLSSLELGDSALYFCASSTRTSPGELFFGEGSRLTVL.

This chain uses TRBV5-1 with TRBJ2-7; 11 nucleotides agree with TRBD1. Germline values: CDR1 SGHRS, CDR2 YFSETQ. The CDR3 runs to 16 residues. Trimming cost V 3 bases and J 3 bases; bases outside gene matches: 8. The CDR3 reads CASSYTPGQGVYEQYF. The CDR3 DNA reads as TGCGCCAGCAGCTACACGCCGGGACAGGGGGTCTACGAGCAGTACTTC.

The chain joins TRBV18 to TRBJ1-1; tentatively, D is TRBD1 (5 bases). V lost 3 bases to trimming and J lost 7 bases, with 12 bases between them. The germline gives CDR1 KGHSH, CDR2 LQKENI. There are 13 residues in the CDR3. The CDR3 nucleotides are TGTGCCAGCTCACCCGGACCAGGGATTGAAGCTTTCTTT. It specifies CASSPGPGIEAFF.